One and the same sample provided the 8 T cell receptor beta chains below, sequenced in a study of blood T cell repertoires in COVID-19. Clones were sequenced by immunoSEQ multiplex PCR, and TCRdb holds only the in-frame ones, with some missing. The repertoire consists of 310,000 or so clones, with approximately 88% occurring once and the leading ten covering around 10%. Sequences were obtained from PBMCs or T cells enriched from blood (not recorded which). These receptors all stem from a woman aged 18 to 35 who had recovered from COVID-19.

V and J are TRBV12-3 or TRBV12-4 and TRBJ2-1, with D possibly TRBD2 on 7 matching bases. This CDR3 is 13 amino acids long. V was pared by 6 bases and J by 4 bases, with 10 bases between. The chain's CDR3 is CASRGGGYNEQFF. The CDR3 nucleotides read TGTGCCAGCAGAGGGGGAGGGTACAATGAGCAGTTCTTC.

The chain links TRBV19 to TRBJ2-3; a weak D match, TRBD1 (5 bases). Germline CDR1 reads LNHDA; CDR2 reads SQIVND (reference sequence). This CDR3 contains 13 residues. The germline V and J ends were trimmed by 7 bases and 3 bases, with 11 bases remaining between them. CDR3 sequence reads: CASKIRQTDTQYF. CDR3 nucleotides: TGTGCCAGTAAAATCCGACAGACAGATACGCAGTATTTT.

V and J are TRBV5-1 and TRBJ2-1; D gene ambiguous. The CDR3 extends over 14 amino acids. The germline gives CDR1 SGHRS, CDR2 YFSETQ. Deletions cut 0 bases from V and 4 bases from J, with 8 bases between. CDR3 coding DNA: TGCGCCAGCAGCTTGGCCTCACAGTACAATGAGCAGTTCTTC. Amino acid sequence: CASSLASQYNEQFF. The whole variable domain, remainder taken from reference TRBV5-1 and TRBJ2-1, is KAGVTQTPRYLIKTRGQQVTLSCSPISGHRSVSWYQQTPGQGLQFLFEYFSETQRNKGNFPGRFSGRQFSNSRSEMNVSTLELGDSALYLCASSLASQYNEQFFGPGTRLTVL.

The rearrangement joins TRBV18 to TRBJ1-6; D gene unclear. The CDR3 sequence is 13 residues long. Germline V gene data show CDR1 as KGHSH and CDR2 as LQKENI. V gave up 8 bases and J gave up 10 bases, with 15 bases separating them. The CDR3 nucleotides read TGTGCCAGCCTCGAAGGTAGCAACTCACCCCTCCACTTT. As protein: CASLEGSNSPLHF.

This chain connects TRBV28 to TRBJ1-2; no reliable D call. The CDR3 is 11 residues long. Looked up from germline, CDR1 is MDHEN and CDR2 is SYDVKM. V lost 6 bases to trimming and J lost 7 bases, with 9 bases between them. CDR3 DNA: TGTGCCAGCAGACTAACAAGTGGCTACACCTTC. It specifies CASRLTSGYTF.

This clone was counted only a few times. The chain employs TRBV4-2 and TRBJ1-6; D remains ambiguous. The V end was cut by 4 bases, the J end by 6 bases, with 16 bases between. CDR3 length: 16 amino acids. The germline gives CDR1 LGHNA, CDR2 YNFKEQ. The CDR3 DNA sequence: TGTGCCAGCAGCCTAAGCGGCAGTCCCCCTAATTCACCCCTCCACTTT. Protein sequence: CASSLSGSPPNSPLHF.

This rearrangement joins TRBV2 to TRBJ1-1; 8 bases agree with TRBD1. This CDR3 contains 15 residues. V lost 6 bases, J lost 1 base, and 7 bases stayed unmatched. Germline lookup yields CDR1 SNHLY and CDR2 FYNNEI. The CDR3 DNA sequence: TGTGCCAGCAGAGCCAGGACAGGGCCGAACACTGAAGCTTTCTTT. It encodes CASRARTGPNTEAFF.

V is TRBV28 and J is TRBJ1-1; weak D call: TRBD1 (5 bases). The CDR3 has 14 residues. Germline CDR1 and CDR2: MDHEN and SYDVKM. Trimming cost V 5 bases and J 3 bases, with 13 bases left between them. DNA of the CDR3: TGTGCCAGCAGTATACACGGAGGGGACACTGAAGCTTTCTTT. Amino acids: CASSIHGGDTEAFF.